The rows below give T cell receptor beta chains drawn from one sample of a study of shared clonotypes between healthy human individuals. The data were produced by immunoSEQ multiplex PCR, yet TCRdb's version contains in-frame clones alone and is incomplete. The sample contains approximately 980,000 clones, 70% to 85% of which appear only once. The sequencing sample was made of memory CD4+ T cells sorted from blood. These receptors were taken from a man between 18 and 29 years old in good health. Each CDR3 is given with its conserved first and last residue. Each record gives: V gene, clone size, J gene, D gene, CDR3 protein, CDR3 DNA. A D gene is named only where the DNA matches it firmly. Size is stated for part of the rows, as once, few or many counts, or as a class when the clone is expanded.

>TRBV15|once|TRBJ2-7|TRBD2
CATSRDAGLAESYEQYF
TGTGCCACCAGCAGAGATGCCGGACTAGCGGAGTCCTACGAGCAGTACTTC
>TRBV4-3|.|TRBJ1-4|TRBD1
CASSQGTGRNEKLFF
TGCGCCAGCAGCCAAGGGACAGGGAGGAATGAAAAACTGTTTTTT
>TRBV19|.|TRBJ1-2|.
CASSQQVGGYTF
TGTGCCAGTAGTCAACAGGTCGGAGGCTACACCTTC
>TRBV5-1|.|TRBJ2-3|TRBD2
CASSPRERRTDTQYF
TGCGCCAGCAGCCCGCGGGAGAGGAGGACAGATACGCAGTATTTT
>TRBV10-3|.|TRBJ1-1|.
CAISESNAGMNTEAFF
TGTGCCATCAGTGAGTCGAATGCGGGAATGAACACTGAAGCTTTCTTT
>TRBV4-1|few|TRBJ1-4|TRBD1
CASSQVTGEGNEKLFF
TGCGCCAGCAGCCAGGTAACAGGGGAAGGAAATGAAAAACTGTTTTTT
>TRBV5-8|.|TRBJ2-2|.
CASSLVVLAGELFF
TGTGCCAGCAGCTTGGTGGTGCTCGCCGGGGAGCTGTTTTTT
>TRBV4-1|.|TRBJ2-7|TRBD2
CASSQGLAGGLGSYEQYF
TGCGCCAGCAGCCAAGGGCTAGCGGGAGGGCTAGGGTCCTACGAGCAGTACTTC
>TRBV10-3|.|TRBJ1-4|.
CAISESGQGREKLFF
TGTGCCATCAGTGAGTCAGGCCAGGGGCGGGAAAAACTGTTTTTT
>TRBV5-4|.|TRBJ2-7|TRBD1
CASSPRTGYEQYF
TGTGCCAGCAGCCCTCGGACAGGCTACGAGCAGTACTTC
>TRBV7-2|.|TRBJ2-3|.
CASSSSGASTDTQYF
TGTGCCAGCAGCAGTAGCGGAGCTAGCACAGATACGCAGTATTTT
>TRBV29-1|.|TRBJ1-1|.
CSPCGNKNTEAFF
TGCAGCCCCTGCGGAAACAAGAACACTGAAGCTTTCTTT
>TRBV5-4|.|TRBJ2-1|.
CASSLESGGEQFF
TGTGCCAGCAGCTTGGAATCAGGAGGTGAGCAGTTCTTC
>TRBV28|.|TRBJ1-1|.
CASARTSMNTEAFF
TGTGCCAGCGCAAGGACAAGCATGAACACTGAAGCTTTCTTT
>TRBV11-2|few|TRBJ1-1|.
CASSLDWSFGSGDTEAFF
TGTGCCAGCAGCTTAGATTGGTCATTCGGCTCGGGGGACACTGAAGCTTTCTTT
>TRBV9|.|TRBJ2-1|.
CASSPIGGGNEQFF
TGTGCCAGCAGCCCTATAGGGGGAGGCAATGAGCAGTTCTTC
>TRBV12-2|.|TRBJ1-1|.
CASYPSTGDFNTEAFF
TGTGCAAGTTACCCTTCGACAGGAGACTTCAACACTGAAGCTTTCTTT
>TRBV5-7|.|TRBJ2-5|.
CASSLGDIREKETQYF
TGTGCCAGCAGCCTTGGGGACATTCGAGAAAAAGAGACCCAGTACTTC
>TRBV28|.|TRBJ1-2|.
CASSFAQLYGYTF
TGTGCCAGCAGTTTCGCACAGTTATATGGCTACACCTTC
>TRBV6-5|few|TRBJ2-5|.
CASSYSSLQETQYF
TGTGCCAGCAGTTACTCGTCCCTCCAAGAGACCCAGTACTTC
>TRBV29-1|.|TRBJ2-4|.
CSVELGVKNIQYF
TGCAGCGTTGAATTGGGTGTCAAAAACATTCAGTACTTC
>TRBV6-1|.|TRBJ2-7|.
CASSGGRLYEQYF
TGTGCCAGCAGTGGAGGACGGCTCTACGAGCAGTACTTC